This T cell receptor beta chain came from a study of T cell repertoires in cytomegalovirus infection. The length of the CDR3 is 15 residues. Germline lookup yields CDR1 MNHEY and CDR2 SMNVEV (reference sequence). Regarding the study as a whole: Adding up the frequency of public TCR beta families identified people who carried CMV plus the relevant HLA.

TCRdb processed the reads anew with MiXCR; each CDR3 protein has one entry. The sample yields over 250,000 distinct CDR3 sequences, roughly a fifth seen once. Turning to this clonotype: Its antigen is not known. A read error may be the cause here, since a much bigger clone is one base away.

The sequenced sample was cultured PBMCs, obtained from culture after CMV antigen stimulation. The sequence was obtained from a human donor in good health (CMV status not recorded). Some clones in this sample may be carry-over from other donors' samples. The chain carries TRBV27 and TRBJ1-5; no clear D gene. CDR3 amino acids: CASSVAGYGIQPQLF. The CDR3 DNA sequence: TGTGCCAGCAGTGTTGCGGGGTACGGGATTCAGCCCCAGCTTTTT.